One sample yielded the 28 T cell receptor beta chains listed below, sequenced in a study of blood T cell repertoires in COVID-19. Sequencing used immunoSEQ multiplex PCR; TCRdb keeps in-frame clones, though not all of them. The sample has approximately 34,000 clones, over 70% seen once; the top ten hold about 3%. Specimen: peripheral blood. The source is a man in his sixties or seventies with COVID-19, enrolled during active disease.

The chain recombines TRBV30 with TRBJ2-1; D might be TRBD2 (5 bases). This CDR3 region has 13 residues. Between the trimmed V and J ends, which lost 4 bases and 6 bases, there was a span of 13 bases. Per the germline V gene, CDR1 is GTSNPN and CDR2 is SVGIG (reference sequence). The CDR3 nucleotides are TGTGCCTGGAACTATAACGGAGGCAATGAGCAGTTCTTC. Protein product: CAWNYNGGNEQFF.

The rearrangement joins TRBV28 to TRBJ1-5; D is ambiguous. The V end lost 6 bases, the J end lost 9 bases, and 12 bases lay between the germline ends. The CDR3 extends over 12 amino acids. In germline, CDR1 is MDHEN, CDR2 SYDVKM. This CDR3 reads CASRNAARPQHF. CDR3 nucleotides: TGTGCCAGCAGAAACGCGGCGCGGCCCCAGCATTTT.

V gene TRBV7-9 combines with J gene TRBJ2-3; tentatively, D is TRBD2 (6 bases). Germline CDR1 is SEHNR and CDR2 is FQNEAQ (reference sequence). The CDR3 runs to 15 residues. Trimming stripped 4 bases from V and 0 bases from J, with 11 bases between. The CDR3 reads CASSSFAGSTDTQYF. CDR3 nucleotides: TGTGCCAGCAGCTCTTTTGCGGGGAGCACAGATACGCAGTATTTT. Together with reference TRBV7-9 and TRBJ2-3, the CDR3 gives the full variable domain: DTGVSQNPRHKITKRGQNVTFRCDPISEHNRLYWYRQTLGQGPEFLTYFQNEAQLEKSRLLSDRFSAERPKGSFSTLEIQRTEQGDSAMYLCASSSFAGSTDTQYFGPGTRLTVL.

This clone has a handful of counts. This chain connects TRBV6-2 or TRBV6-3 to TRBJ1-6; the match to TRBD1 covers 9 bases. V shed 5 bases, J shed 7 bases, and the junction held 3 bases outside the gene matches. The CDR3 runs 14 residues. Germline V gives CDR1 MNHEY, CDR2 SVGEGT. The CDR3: CASSQGQGNSPLHF. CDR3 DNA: TGTGCCAGCAGTCAAGGACAGGGGAATTCACCCCTCCACTTT.

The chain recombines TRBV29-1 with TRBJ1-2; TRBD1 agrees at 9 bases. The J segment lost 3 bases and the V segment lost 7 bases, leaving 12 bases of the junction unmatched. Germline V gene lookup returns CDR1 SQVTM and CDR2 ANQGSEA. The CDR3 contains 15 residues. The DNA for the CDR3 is TGCAGCGCCGGGACCTCAACAGGGGGCTACTATGGCTACACCTTC. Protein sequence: CSAGTSTGGYYGYTF.

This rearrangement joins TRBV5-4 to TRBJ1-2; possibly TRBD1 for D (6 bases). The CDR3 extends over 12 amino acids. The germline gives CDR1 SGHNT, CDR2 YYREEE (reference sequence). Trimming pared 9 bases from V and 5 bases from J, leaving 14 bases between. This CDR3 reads CATSEGGYGYTF. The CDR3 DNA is TGTGCCACCAGTGAGGGGGGGTATGGCTACACCTTC.

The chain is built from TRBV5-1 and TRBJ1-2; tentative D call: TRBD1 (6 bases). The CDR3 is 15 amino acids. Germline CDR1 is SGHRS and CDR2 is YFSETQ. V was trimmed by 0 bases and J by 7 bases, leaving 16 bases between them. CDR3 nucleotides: TGCGCCAGCAGCTTGGAAGGGACAACCGCTCCTGGCTACACCTTC. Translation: CASSLEGTTAPGYTF.

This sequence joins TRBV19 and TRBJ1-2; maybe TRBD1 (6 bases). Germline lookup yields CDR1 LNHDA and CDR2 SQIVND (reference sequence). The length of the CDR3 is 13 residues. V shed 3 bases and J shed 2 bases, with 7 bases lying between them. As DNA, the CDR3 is TGTGCCAGTAGTATGACAGGCAACTATGGCTACACCTTC. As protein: CASSMTGNYGYTF.

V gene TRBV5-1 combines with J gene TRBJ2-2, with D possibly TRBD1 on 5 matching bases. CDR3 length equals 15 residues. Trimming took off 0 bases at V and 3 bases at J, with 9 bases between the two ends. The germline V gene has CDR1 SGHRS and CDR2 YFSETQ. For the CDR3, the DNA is TGCGCCAGCAGCTTGGCGCAGGGATACACCGGGGAGCTGTTTTTT. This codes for CASSLAQGYTGELFF.

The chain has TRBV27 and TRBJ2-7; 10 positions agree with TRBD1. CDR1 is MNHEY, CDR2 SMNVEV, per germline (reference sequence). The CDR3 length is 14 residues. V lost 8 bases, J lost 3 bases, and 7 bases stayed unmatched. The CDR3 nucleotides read TGTGCCAGCGGGGACAGGGGCGCTTACTACGAGCAGTACTTC. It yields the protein CASGDRGAYYEQYF.

CDR3 DNA: TGTGCCAGCTCTCAAGAGCAGGGGGCAAACACTGAAGCTTTCTTT. Translated: CASSQEQGANTEAFF. V and J are TRBV18 and TRBJ1-1; TRBD1 agrees at 8 bases. Germline CDR1 and CDR2: KGHSH and LQKENI. Trimming took 6 bases from V and 2 from J; bases not matched to a gene: 8. The CDR3 sequence is 15 residues long. Complete variable domain (other parts from reference TRBV18 and TRBJ1-1): NAGVMQNPRHLVRRRGQEARLRCSPMKGHSHVYWYRQLPEEGLKFMVYLQKENIIDESGMPKERFSAEFPKEGPSILRIQQVVRGDSAAYFCASSQEQGANTEAFFGQGTRLTVV.

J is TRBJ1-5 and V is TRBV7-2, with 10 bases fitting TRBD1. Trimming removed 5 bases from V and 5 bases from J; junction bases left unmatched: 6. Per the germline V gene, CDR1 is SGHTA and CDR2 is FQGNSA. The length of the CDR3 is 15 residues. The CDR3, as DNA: TGTGCCAGCAGCGCGCCGACAGGGGGCGATCAGCCCCAGCATTTT. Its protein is CASSAPTGGDQPQHF.

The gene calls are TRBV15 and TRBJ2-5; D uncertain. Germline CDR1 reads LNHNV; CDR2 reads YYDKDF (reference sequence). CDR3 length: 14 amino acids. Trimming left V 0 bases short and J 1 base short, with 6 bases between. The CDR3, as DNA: TGTGCCACCAGCAGAGATTACTTCCAAGAGACCCAGTACTTC. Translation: CATSRDYFQETQYF.

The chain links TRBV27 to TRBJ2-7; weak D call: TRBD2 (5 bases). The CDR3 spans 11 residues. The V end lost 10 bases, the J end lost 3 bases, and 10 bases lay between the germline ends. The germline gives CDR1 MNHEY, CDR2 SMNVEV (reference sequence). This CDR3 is CATLRDYEQYF. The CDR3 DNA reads TGTGCCACCCTTCGGGACTACGAGCAGTACTTC.

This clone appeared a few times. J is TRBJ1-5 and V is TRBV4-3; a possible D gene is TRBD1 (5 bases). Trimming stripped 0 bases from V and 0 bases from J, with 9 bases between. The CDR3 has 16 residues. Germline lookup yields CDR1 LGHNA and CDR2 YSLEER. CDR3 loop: CASSQDLQDSNQPQHF. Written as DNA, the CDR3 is TGCGCCAGCAGCCAAGATTTACAGGATAGCAATCAGCCCCAGCATTTT.

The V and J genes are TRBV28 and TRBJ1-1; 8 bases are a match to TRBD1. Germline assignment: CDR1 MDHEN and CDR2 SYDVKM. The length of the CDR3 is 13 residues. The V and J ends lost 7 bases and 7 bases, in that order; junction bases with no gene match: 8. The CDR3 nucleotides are TGTGCCAGCATGGGACAGGACAAACTTGAAGCTTTCTTT. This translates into CASMGQDKLEAFF.

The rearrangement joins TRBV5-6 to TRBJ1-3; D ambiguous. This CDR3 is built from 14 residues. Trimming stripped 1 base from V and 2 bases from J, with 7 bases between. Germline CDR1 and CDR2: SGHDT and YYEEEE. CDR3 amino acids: CASSLQQAGNTIYF. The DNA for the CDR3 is TGTGCCAGCAGCTTGCAACAAGCTGGAAACACCATATATTTT.

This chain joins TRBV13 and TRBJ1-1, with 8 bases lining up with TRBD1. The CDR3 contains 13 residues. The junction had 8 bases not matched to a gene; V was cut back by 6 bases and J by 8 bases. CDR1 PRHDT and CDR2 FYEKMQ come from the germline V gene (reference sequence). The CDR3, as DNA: TGTGCCAGCAGACCAGGACAGGGTGTCGAAGCTTTCTTT. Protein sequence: CASRPGQGVEAFF.

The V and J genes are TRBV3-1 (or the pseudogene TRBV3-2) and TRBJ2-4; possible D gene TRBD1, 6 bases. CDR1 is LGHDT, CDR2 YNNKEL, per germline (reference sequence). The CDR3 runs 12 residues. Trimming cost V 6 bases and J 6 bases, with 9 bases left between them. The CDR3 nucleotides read TGTGCCAGCAGACAGGGTTCAAACATTCAGTACTTC. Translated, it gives CASRQGSNIQYF.

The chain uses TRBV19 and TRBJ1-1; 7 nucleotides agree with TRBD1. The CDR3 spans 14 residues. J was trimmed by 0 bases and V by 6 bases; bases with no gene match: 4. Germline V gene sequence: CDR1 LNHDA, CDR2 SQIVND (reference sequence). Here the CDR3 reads CASRPGGMNTEAFF. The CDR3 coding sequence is TGTGCCAGTAGGCCAGGGGGGATGAACACTGAAGCTTTCTTT.

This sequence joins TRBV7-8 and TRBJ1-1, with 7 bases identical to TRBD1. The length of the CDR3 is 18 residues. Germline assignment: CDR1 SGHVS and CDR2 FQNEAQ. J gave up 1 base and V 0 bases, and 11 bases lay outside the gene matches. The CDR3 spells CASSLAGINRGRNTEAFF. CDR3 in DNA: TGTGCCAGCAGCTTAGCGGGAATTAACAGGGGAAGGAACACTGAAGCTTTCTTT.

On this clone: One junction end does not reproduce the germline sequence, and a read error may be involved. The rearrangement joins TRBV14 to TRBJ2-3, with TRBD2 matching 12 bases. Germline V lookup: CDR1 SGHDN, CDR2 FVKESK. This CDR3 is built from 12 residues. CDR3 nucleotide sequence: TGTGCCAGCAGCCAGACTAGCGGGGGTTCCAATTTT. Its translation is CASSQTSGGSNF.

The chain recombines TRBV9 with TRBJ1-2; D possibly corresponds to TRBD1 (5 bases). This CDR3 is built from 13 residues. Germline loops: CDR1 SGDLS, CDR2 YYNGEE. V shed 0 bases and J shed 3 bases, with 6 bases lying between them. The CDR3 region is CASSVEGDYGYTF. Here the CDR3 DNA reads TGTGCCAGCAGCGTAGAAGGGGACTATGGCTACACCTTC.

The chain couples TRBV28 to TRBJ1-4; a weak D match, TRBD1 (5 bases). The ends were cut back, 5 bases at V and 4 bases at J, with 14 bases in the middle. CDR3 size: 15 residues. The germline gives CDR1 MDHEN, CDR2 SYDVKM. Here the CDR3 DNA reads TGTGCCAGCAGTCAACGAGGCGGGGGTAATGAAAAACTGTTTTTT. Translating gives CASSQRGGGNEKLFF. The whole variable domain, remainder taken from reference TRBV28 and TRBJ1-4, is DVKVTQSSRYLVKRTGEKVFLECVQDMDHENMFWYRQDPGLGLRLIYFSYDVKMKEKGDIPEGYSVSREKKERFSLILESASTNQTSMYLCASSQRGGGNEKLFFGSGTQLSVL.

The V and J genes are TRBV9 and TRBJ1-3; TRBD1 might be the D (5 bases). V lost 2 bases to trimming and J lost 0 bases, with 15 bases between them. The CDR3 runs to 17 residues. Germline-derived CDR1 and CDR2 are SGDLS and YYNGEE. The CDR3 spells CASSVSPWGSSGNTIYF. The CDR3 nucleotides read TGTGCCAGCAGCGTGTCCCCTTGGGGCTCCTCTGGAAACACCATATATTTT.

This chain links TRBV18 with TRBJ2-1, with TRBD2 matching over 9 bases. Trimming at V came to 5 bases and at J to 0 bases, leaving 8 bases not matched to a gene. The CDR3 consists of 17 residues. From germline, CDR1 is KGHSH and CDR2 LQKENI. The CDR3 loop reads CASSSWTSESSYNEQFF. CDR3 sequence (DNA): TGTGCCAGCTCATCCTGGACTAGCGAGAGCTCCTACAATGAGCAGTTCTTC.

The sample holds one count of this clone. The DNA of the CDR3 is TGTGCCAGCAGCGTAATGAGTGGGGGGAACTATGGCTACACCTTC. Its translation is CASSVMSGGNYGYTF. The gene calls are TRBV7-2 and TRBJ1-2, with a tentative D call TRBD1 (5 bases). With 5 bases removed from V and 2 bases from J, the gap between germline ends came to 15 bases. Germline CDR1 SGHTA, CDR2 FQGNSA. The CDR3 sequence is 15 residues long. Filled out from reference TRBV7-2 and TRBJ1-2, the complete variable domain reads GAGVSQSPSNKVTEKGKDVELRCDPISGHTALYWYRQSLGQGLEFLIYFQGNSAPDKSGLPSDRFSAERTGGSVSTLTIQRTQQEDSAVYLCASSVMSGGNYGYTFGSGTRLTVV.

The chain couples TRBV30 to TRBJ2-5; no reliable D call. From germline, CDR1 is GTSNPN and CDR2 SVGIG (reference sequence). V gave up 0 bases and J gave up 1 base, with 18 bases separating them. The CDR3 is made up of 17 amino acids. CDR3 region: CAWSVRPTPGRQETQYF. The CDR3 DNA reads TGTGCCTGGAGTGTACGCCCTACTCCGGGTCGCCAAGAGACCCAGTACTTC.